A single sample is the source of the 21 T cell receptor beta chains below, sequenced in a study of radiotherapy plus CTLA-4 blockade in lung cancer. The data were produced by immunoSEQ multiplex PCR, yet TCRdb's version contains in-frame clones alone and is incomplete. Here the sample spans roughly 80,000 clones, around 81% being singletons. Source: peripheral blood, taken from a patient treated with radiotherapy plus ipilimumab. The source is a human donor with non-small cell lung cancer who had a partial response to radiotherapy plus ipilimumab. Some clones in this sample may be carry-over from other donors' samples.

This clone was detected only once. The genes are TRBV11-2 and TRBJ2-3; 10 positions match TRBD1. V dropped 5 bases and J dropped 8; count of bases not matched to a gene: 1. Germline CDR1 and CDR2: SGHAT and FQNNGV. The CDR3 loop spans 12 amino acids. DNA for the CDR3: TGTGCCAGCAGCCGGGACAGGGGTACGCAGTATTTT. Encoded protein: CASSRDRGTQYF.

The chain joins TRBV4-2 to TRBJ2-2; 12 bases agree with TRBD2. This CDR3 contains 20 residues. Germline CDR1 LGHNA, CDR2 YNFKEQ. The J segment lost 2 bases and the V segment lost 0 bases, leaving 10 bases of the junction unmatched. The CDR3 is CASSQDLVLAGGENTGELFF. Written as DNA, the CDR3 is TGTGCCAGCAGCCAAGATCTCGTCCTAGCGGGGGGGGAAAACACCGGGGAGCTGTTTTTT.

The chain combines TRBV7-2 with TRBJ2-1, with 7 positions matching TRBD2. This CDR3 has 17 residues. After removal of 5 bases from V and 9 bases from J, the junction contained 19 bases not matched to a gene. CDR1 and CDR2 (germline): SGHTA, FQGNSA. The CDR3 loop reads CASSPAGRRITGGEQFF. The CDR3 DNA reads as TGTGCCAGCAGCCCCGCCGGGAGGCGTATAACGGGAGGTGAGCAGTTCTTC.

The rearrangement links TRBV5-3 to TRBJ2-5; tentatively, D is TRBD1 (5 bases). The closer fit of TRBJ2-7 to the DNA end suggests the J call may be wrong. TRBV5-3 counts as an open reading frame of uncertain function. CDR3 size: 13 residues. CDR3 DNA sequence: TGTGCCAGAAGGGAAGGGGCCACCTACGAGCAGTACTTC. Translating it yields CARREGATYEQYF.

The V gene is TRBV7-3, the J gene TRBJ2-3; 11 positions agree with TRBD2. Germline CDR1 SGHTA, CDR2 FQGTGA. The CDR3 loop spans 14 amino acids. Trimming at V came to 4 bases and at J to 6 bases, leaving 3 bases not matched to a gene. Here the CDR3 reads CASSSSGGRDTQYF. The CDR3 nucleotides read TGTGCCAGCAGCTCTAGCGGGGGGCGGGATACGCAGTATTTT. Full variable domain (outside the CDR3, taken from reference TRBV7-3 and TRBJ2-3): GAGVSQTPSNKVTEKGKYVELRCDPISGHTALYWYRQSLGQGPEFLIYFQGTGAADDSGLPNDRFFAVRPEGSVSTLKIQRTERGDSAVYLCASSSSGGRDTQYFGPGTRLTVL.

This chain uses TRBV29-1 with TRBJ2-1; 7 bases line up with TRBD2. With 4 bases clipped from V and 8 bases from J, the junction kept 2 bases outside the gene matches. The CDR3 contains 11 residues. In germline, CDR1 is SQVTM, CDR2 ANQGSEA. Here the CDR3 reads CSVVGGYEQFF. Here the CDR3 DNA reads TGCAGCGTTGTGGGGGGGTATGAGCAGTTCTTC.

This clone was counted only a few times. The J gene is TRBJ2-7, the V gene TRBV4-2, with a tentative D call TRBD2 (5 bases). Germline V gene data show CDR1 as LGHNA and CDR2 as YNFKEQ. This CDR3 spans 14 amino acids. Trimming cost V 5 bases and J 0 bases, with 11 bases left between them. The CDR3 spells CASSLEASSYEQYF. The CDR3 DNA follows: TGTGCCAGCAGCTTGGAGGCTAGCTCCTACGAGCAGTACTTC.

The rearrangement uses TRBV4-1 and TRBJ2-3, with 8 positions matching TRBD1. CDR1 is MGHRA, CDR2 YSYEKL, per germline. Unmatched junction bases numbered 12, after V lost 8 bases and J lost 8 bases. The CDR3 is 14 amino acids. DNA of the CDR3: TGCGCCAGCTCGTACAGGGGGTTGGATGGTACGCAGTATTTT. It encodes CASSYRGLDGTQYF.

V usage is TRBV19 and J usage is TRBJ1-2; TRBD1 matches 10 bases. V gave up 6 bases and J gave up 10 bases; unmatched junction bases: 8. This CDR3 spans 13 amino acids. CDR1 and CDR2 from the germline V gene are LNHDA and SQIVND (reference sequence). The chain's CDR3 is CASRPGTGDDYTF. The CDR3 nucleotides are TGTGCCAGTAGGCCCGGGACAGGGGATGACTACACCTTC.

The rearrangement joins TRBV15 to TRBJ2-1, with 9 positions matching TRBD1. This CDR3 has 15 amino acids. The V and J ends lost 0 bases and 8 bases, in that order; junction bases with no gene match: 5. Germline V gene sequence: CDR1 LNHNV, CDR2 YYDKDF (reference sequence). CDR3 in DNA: TGTGCCACCAGCAGAGAAGGACAGGGGTGGGATGAGCAGTTCTTC. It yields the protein CATSREGQGWDEQFF.

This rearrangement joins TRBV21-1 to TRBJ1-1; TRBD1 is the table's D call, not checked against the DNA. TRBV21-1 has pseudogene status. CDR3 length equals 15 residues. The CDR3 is CASRVRGVRNTEAFF. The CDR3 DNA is TGTGCCAGCCGGGTTAGGGGCGTGAGAAACACTGAAGCTTTCTTT.

This CDR3 is CASSLDVAGAYNEQFF. CDR3 nucleotides: TGTGCCAGCAGCTTAGATGTAGCGGGAGCCTACAATGAGCAGTTCTTC. This chain connects TRBV7-2 to TRBJ2-1; the match to TRBD2 covers 9 bases. CDR3 length: 16 amino acids. Germline trimming cut 1 base from V and 2 bases from J; bases unmatched to any gene: 3. Germline loops: CDR1 SGHTA, CDR2 FQGNSA.

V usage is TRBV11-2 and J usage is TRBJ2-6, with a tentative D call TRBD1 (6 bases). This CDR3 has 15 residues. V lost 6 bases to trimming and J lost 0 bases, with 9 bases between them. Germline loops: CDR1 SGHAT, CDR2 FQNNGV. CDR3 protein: CASRIGGSGANVLTF. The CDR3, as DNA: TGTGCCAGCAGAATAGGGGGCTCTGGGGCCAACGTCCTGACTTTC.

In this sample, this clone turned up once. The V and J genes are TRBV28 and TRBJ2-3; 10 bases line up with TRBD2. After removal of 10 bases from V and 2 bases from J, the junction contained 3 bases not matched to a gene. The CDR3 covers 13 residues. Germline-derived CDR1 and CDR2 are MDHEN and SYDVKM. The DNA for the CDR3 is TGTGCCAATAGCGGGGGGACCACAGATACGCAGTATTTT. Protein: CANSGGTTDTQYF.

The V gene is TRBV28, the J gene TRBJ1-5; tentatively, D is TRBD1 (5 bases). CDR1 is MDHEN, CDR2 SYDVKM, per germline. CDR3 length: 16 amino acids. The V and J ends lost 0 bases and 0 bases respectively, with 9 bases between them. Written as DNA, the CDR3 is TGTGCCAGCAGTTTATGGGGGGACTATAGCAATCAGCCCCAGCATTTT. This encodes CASSLWGDYSNQPQHF.

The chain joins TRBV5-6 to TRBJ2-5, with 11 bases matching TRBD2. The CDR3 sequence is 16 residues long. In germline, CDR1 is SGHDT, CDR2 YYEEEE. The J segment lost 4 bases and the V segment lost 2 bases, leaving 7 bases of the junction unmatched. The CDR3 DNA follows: TGTGCCAGCAGCTTCTTACTAGCGGGGGACGCAGAGACCCAGTACTTC. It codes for CASSFLLAGDAETQYF.

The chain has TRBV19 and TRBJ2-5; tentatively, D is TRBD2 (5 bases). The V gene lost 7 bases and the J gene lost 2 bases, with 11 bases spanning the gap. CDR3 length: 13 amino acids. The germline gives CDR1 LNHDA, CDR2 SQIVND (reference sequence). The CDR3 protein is CASNQPGQETQYF. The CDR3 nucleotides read TGTGCCAGTAATCAGCCGGGGCAAGAGACCCAGTACTTC.

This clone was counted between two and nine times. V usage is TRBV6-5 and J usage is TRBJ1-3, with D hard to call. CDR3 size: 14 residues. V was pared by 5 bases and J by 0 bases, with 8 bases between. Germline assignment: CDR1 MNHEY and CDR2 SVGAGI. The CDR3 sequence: CASSGHLSGNTIYF. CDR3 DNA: TGTGCCAGCAGTGGGCACCTCTCTGGAAACACCATATATTTT.

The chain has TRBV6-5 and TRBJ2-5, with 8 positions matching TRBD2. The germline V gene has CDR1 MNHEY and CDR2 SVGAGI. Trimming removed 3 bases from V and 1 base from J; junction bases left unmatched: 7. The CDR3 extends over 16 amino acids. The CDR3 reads CASSYSVGTSQETQYF. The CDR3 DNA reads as TGTGCCAGCAGTTATTCGGTGGGGACTAGCCAAGAGACCCAGTACTTC.

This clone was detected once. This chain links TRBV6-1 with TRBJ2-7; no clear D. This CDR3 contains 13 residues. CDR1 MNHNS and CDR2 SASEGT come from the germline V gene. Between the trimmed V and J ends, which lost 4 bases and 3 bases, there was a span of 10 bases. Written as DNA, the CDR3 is TGTGCCAGCAGTGCTAGTCCGGGCTACGAGCAGTACTTC. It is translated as CASSASPGYEQYF.

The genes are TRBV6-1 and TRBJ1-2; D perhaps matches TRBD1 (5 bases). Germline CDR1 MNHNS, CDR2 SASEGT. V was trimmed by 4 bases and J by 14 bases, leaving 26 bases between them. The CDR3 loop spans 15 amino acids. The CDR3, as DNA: TGTGCCAGCAGTGGCCTCCGCGGGACTCTGGGTACGCGTACCTTC. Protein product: CASSGLRGTLGTRTF.